This T cell receptor (beta chain) was profiled in a study of T-cell memory formation after mild COVID-19. Whole-study context: Largely, the TCR clusters proved donor specific.

This clonotype has just a few counts. The antigen remains undetermined. V shed 6 bases and J 8 bases; nucleotides not matched to a gene: 8. This CDR3 has 13 residues. General study results and limits: From day 15 to 85, contracting clones were balanced between CD4 and CD8, whereas later expanders leaned toward CD4+. Clones from the second wave (peaking day 37) had unconfirmed SARS-CoV-2 specificity.

Constant-segment primers served in 5'RACE that generated TCR alpha and TCR beta cDNA libraries bearing sample barcodes and UMIs. Via MiXCR, TCRdb re-called the 5' RACE reads, giving one row per CDR3 protein. Of more than 400,000 distinct CDR3 sequences in the sample, roughly 20% were seen once. The rearrangement links TRBV12-3 or TRBV12-4 to TRBJ1-2; 8 positions agree with TRBD1. The material sequenced was PBMCs or a T cell subset sorted from them (not recorded which). This sequence was found in an adult woman who had mild COVID-19 (a few samples of this study predate the infection). Cell type and time point are not known. In DNA, the CDR3 is TGTGCCAGCAGACCGGACAGGGCTGGCGGCTACACCTTC. It yields the protein CASRPDRAGGYTF.